This TCR beta chain was found in a study of response to subunit inactivated influenza vaccine (dated by TCRdb to 2016 to 2019). The study in broad terms: To follow how T cells responded to a trivalent subunit inactivated influenza vaccine, the researchers relied on deep quantitative profiling of the T cell receptor repertoire. The investigation overall reported the following: It was suggested by the authors that each seasonal influenza vaccination may recruit only a limited number of new T cells.

This clonotype was seen ten or more times. What this receptor recognizes is not known. Per-base qualities were not stored, and no clone one base away is much larger. V is pruned by 6 bases and J by 6 bases, leaving 11 bases of the junction without a gene match. The CDR3 numbers 15 residues from cysteine through phenylalanine. Kept here is only the CDR3 DNA, which spans 45 bases and is read in frame from base 1. The protocol used for the library was RT-PCR. The listed sequencing device is Illumina HiSeq 2500. The raw public reads went through TCRdb reprocessing: fastp at Q25, MiXCR clone calling, in-frame beta chains kept. A single entry per CDR3 protein holds the most common genes and DNA from its merged rows. The table for this sample lists approximately 490,000 distinct CDR3 sequences; approximately 6.9% of them were counted only once. About an eighth of the sample comes from the top ten.

This chain joins TRBV12-3 or TRBV12-4 to TRBJ1-3, and TRBD1 aligns with 7 junction nucleotides. This receptor was taken from a man between 50 and 75 years old who received an inactivated influenza vaccine. Donor details come from another sample of the same person, matched by shared clones. Sample: PBMCs from blood, taken about 23 months after vaccination. The DNA sequence reads TGTGCCAGCAGCCGAAGGACAGGAGGAATAAACACCATATATTTT. It translates to CASSRRTGGINTIYF.